This is a list of T cell receptor beta chains from one sample in a study of blood T cells in healthy people across ages. TCRdb fed the 5' RACE reads into MiXCR, producing one record per CDR3 protein. The sample carries hundreds of thousands of distinct CDR3 sequences, 35% to 50% recorded once. The sample taken for sequencing was blood. The receptors originated from a man older than 75 in good health. Each CDR3 is given with its conserved first and last residue. A D gene is named only where the DNA matches it firmly. The size field is filled for only some rows; it gives once, few, many or a size class.

clone_size d_call j_call v_call cdr3_aa cdr3_nt
few NA TRBJ2-6 TRBV28 CASSPSWNSGANVLTF TGTGCCAGCAGTCCATCATGGAACTCTGGGGCCAACGTCCTGACTTTC
many TRBD2 TRBJ2-7 TRBV6-2/TRBV6-3 CASMTSVSYEQYF TGTGCCAGCATGACTAGCGTGTCCTACGAGCAGTACTTC
few NA TRBJ2-2 TRBV5-1 CASSLLYGGELFF TGCGCCAGCAGCTTGCTTTACGGCGGGGAGCTGTTTTTT
NA NA TRBJ2-1 TRBV3-1 CASSQDHFNEQFF TGTGCCAGCAGCCAAGATCACTTCAATGAGCAGTTCTTC
NA NA TRBJ2-4 TRBV5-1 CASSLEGYGGNIQYF TGCGCCAGCAGCTTGGAGGGCTACGGGGGAAACATTCAGTACTTC
few NA TRBJ2-7 TRBV7-8 CASSSAGAYEQYF TGTGCCAGCAGCAGCGCCGGGGCCTACGAGCAGTACTTC
NA NA TRBJ2-7 TRBV5-6 CASGLGGYEQYF TGTGCCAGCGGCCTAGGAGGATACGAGCAGTACTTC
few NA TRBJ2-1 TRBV20-1 CSAIVAEPGGDEQFF TGCAGTGCTATAGTAGCGGAGCCGGGTGGAGATGAGCAGTTCTTC
NA TRBD2 TRBJ2-1 TRBV5-1 CARKLAGAADEQFF TGCGCCAGGAAACTAGCGGGGGCCGCGGATGAGCAGTTCTTC
NA TRBD1 TRBJ2-5 TRBV4-3 CASSQPGTGRDEQYF TGCGCCAGCAGCCAACCGGGGACAGGGCGTGATGAGCAGTACTTC
NA NA TRBJ1-1 TRBV7-9 CASSPRVGTLNTEAFF TGTGCCAGCAGCCCCCGAGTGGGGACCTTGAACACTGAAGCTTTCTTT
NA TRBD2 TRBJ2-3 TRBV20-1 CSASPTSGMNTQYF TGCAGTGCTAGCCCGACTAGCGGGATGAATACGCAGTATTTT
many NA TRBJ2-3 TRBV14 CASSRWGQSTDTQYF TGTGCCAGCAGCCGCTGGGGCCAGAGCACAGATACGCAGTATTTT
NA NA TRBJ2-7 TRBV20-1 CSAGNRAGAYEQYF TGCAGTGCTGGGAACAGAGCCGGAGCCTACGAGCAGTACTTC
NA TRBD2 TRBJ2-5 TRBV4-2 CASSQAAGGRETQYF TGTGCCAGCAGCCAAGCTGCGGGGGGGCGGGAGACCCAGTACTTC
NA NA TRBJ2-7 TRBV6-5 CASSPPGRKGYEQYF TGTGCCAGCAGTCCTCCCGGACGGAAGGGCTACGAGCAGTACTTC
NA NA TRBJ1-1 TRBV6-5 CASSPAGTMNTEAFF TGTGCCAGCAGTCCAGCCGGGACTATGAACACTGAAGCTTTCTTT
NA TRBD1 TRBJ1-1 TRBV20-1 CSALETMGTVGAFF TGCAGTGCTCTTGAAACGATGGGGACAGTGGGGGCTTTCTTT
many NA TRBJ2-5 TRBV28 CASSPGPRQETQYF TGTGCCAGCAGTCCGGGGCCCCGCCAAGAGACCCAGTACTTC
many NA TRBJ2-5 TRBV9 CASTLTGVIKTQYF TGTGCCAGCACACTAACGGGAGTGATAAAGACCCAGTACTTC
NA NA TRBJ1-2 TRBV20-1 CSARYDTGNYGYTF TGCAGTGCTAGATACGACACAGGAAACTATGGCTACACCTTC